This T cell receptor (beta chain) appears in the sequencing data of a study of T cell changes during pregnancy in multiple sclerosis. Between the trimmed V and J ends, which lost 6 bases and 4 bases, there was a span of 6 bases. This CDR3 has 11 residues. Germline lookup yields CDR1 MNHEY and CDR2 SMNVEV (reference sequence). Here immunoSEQ multiplex PCR was the method, and the copy in TCRdb shows in-frame clones only, minus some. Of about 57,000 clones listed, approximately 90% are singletons. Sequencing was performed on peripheral blood, taken after pregnancy. The sequence derives from a female donor in good health, enrolled as a control in a pregnancy study. J is TRBJ2-5 and V is TRBV27, with unresolved D. The CDR3 region has the DNA TGTGCCAGCAGGGCTCGAGAGACCCAGTACTTC. Translated, it gives CASRARETQYF.